The 26 T cell receptor beta chains below all came from one sample that was sequenced in a study of T cell responses to AZD1222 COVID-19 vaccine (dated by TCRdb to the early 2020s). In light of the paper, this sample's time point label describes: baseline before first vaccination. The method was the immunoSEQ multiplex PCR assay. Entries here come from immuneACCESS through TCRdb and include only in-frame sequences with V and J called. Some clones fail to appear in such tables; in the studies checked, an unresolved V gene covers under half of the shortfall, and the cause of the remainder is unknown. This sample's table lists about 140,000 clones. About 2.2% of the sample lies in the top ten. Sequenced input: peripheral blood. All receptors derive from an adult in good health.

The chain links TRBV3-1 (or the pseudogene TRBV3-2) to TRBJ2-1, with 10 nucleotides matching TRBD2. The germline CDR1 and CDR2 sequences are LGHDT and YNNKEL (reference sequence). The V gene end was trimmed by 2 bases and the J gene end by 10 bases; junction bases not matched to a gene: 14. The CDR3 is 17 amino acids. The CDR3 DNA sequence: TGTGCCAGCAGCCAAAAGTGGGGAGCGGGGGGGCTCCGGGAGCAGTTCTTC. Protein product: CASSQKWGAGGLREQFF.

The chain links TRBV12-3 or TRBV12-4 to TRBJ1-2; no definite D call. Trimming stripped 3 bases from V and 4 bases from J, with 6 bases between. The CDR3 covers 12 residues. The CDR3 region is CASSFVTYGYTF. The CDR3 bases are TGTGCCAGCAGTTTCGTCACCTATGGCTACACCTTC.

V is TRBV5-6 and J is TRBJ1-5; D might be TRBD1 (5 bases). The V gene lost 0 bases and the J gene lost 6 bases, with 7 bases spanning the gap. Germline loops: CDR1 SGHDT, CDR2 YYEEEE. This CDR3 has 13 amino acids. The CDR3 protein is CASSLAGVQPQHF. CDR3 DNA: TGTGCCAGCAGCTTGGCGGGGGTTCAGCCCCAGCATTTT.

This chain joins TRBV19 and TRBJ1-5, with D tentatively TRBD1 (5 bases). The CDR3 runs 14 residues. Looked up from germline, CDR1 is LNHDA and CDR2 is SQIVND (reference sequence). Trimming took 2 bases from V and 2 from J, leaving 7 bases between them. The CDR3 bases are TGTGCCAGTAGTATACCAGGGCGCAATCAGCCCCAGCATTTT. Translation: CASSIPGRNQPQHF.

The chain carries TRBV30 and TRBJ2-5; perhaps D is TRBD1 or TRBD2 (5 bases each). The V and J ends lost 5 bases and 4 bases respectively, with 14 bases between them. Germline CDR1 is GTSNPN and CDR2 is SVGIG (reference sequence). The CDR3 has 13 amino acids. CDR3 DNA: TGTGCCTGGTTGGGGGATTGGGGAGAGACCCAGTACTTC. Translating it yields CAWLGDWGETQYF. The entire variable domain, with the rest obtained from reference TRBV30 and TRBJ2-5, is as follows: SQTIHQWPATLVQPVGSPLSLECTVEGTSNPNLYWYRQAAGRGLQLLFYSVGIGQISSEVPQNLSASRPQDRQFILSSKKLLLSDSGFYLCAWLGDWGETQYFGPGTRLLVL.

The chain is built from TRBV5-4 and TRBJ1-1; no firm D call. CDR3 size: 14 residues. V was clipped by 1 base and J by 2 bases, with 9 bases between them. Germline V gene lookup returns CDR1 SGHNT and CDR2 YYREEE (reference sequence). The CDR3 here is CASSLNSPNTEAFF. Here the CDR3 DNA reads TGTGCCAGCAGCTTGAATTCCCCAAACACTGAAGCTTTCTTT.

The chain carries TRBV4-3 and TRBJ1-6, with D unresolved. Germline assignment: CDR1 LGHNA and CDR2 YSLEER. V shed 10 bases and J shed 1 base, with 23 bases lying between them. This CDR3 spans 18 amino acids. The CDR3 loop is CATHGWAGKVSYNSPLHF. The CDR3 DNA sequence: TGCGCCACCCACGGCTGGGCTGGGAAGGTATCCTATAATTCACCCCTCCACTTT.

The rearrangement links TRBV10-3 to TRBJ2-7; 7 positions agree with TRBD2. The CDR3 spans 13 residues. The germline V gene encodes CDR1 ENHRY and CDR2 SYGVKD. V lost 7 bases and J lost 3; bases outside the gene matches: 6. The CDR3 DNA follows: TGTGCCATCACCCCCCGGGAGGACTACGAGCAGTACTTC. Translated: CAITPREDYEQYF.

This chain uses TRBV6-5 with TRBJ2-1; TRBD1 matches at 7 bases. After removal of 8 bases from V and 5 bases from J, the junction contained 9 bases not matched to a gene. This CDR3 is built from 14 residues. Germline assignment: CDR1 MNHEY and CDR2 SVGAGI. The CDR3 region has the DNA TGTGCCAGCCGGACAGGAGGTCGGAACAATGAGCAGTTCTTC. It codes for CASRTGGRNNEQFF.

The gene calls are TRBV12-3 or TRBV12-4 and TRBJ1-3; D remains ambiguous. V lost 6 bases to trimming and J lost 12 bases, with 12 bases between them. The CDR3 is made up of 11 amino acids. The DNA for the CDR3 is TGTGCCAGCAGGAGAGAAGAGGTCATATATTTT. Its protein product is CASRREEVIYF.

V and J are TRBV28 and TRBJ2-7; perhaps TRBD1 as D (6 bases). Per germline, CDR1 MDHEN and CDR2 SYDVKM. This CDR3 has 12 amino acids. The V gene lost 6 bases and the J gene lost 6 bases, with 12 bases spanning the gap. DNA of the CDR3: TGTGCCAGCAGCCCACAGGGTCGCGAGCAGTACTTC. Protein product: CASSPQGREQYF.

The V and J genes are TRBV5-5 and TRBJ2-5; TRBD1 matches at 9 bases. J was trimmed by 5 bases and V by 3 bases; bases with no gene match: 5. The CDR3 contains 14 residues. Germline CDR1 SGHKS, CDR2 YYEKEE (reference sequence). The CDR3 DNA follows: TGTGCCAGCAGCTCCTCCGGGACAGGGGAGACCCAGTACTTC. Its protein product is CASSSSGTGETQYF.

The chain recombines TRBV2 with TRBJ1-3; 8 nucleotides match TRBD1. Germline V gene lookup returns CDR1 SNHLY and CDR2 FYNNEI. The CDR3 has 14 residues. J gave up 4 bases and V 9 bases, and 8 bases lay outside the gene matches. This CDR3 is CASGNRGTGNTIYF. DNA of the CDR3: TGTGCCAGTGGGAACAGGGGGACAGGAAACACCATATATTTT.

The chain carries TRBV19 and TRBJ2-5; D gene uncertain. The CDR3 spans 13 residues. V gave up 7 bases and J gave up 5 bases, with 14 bases separating them. The germline V gene has CDR1 LNHDA and CDR2 SQIVND (reference sequence). In nucleotides, the CDR3 is TGTGCCAGTAAGGACCTGAGGTGGGAGACCCAGTACTTC. Its translation: CASKDLRWETQYF.

This rearrangement joins TRBV5-4 to TRBJ2-6; 9 bases are shared with TRBD2. The CDR3 spans 18 residues. The V gene's germline CDR1 is SGHNT and CDR2 YYREEE (reference sequence). Trimming at V came to 5 bases and at J to 0 bases, leaving 9 bases not matched to a gene. CDR3 in DNA: TGTGCCAGCAGACCAGCGGGGGGAGTTCCCTCTGGGGCCAACGTCCTGACTTTC. It is translated as CASRPAGGVPSGANVLTF.

CDR3 protein: CASSQDLRTRGAFGDTEAFF. The CDR3 region has the DNA TGTGCCAGCAGCCAAGATCTGAGAACGCGGGGGGCGTTTGGGGACACTGAAGCTTTCTTT. The V gene is TRBV14, the J gene TRBJ1-1, with D possibly being TRBD1 (6 bases). Trimming left V 0 bases short and J 3 bases short, with 26 bases between. The CDR3 has 20 residues. Germline V gene data show CDR1 as SGHDN and CDR2 as FVKESK.

The rearrangement links TRBV6-1 to TRBJ2-5; no clear D gene. V gave up 2 bases and J gave up 9 bases, with 10 bases separating them. The CDR3 runs 12 residues. Germline V gene sequence: CDR1 MNHNS, CDR2 SASEGT. The CDR3 coding sequence is TGTGCCAGCAGTGAACGAGTGCCTGCCCAGTACTTC. As protein: CASSERVPAQYF.

The CDR3 bases are TGTGCCAGCAGAGATACCGGGAGGGAGGATGGCTACACCTTC. It translates to CASRDTGREDGYTF. The rearrangement links TRBV6-4 to TRBJ1-2; D gene uncertain. This CDR3 has 14 residues. Germline V gene sequence: CDR1 MRHNA, CDR2 SNTAGT. The V end lost 6 bases, the J end lost 6 bases, and 17 bases lay between the germline ends.

The chain employs TRBV21-1 and TRBJ1-1. TRBV21-1 is an annotated pseudogene. The CDR3 length is 15 residues. CDR3 region: CASRGEGIMNTEAFF. For the CDR3, the DNA is TGTGCCAGCAGAGGCGAGGGGATCATGAACACTGAAGCTTTCTTT.

V usage is TRBV12-3 or TRBV12-4 and J usage is TRBJ1-1, with D unclear. V was trimmed by 3 bases and J by 0 bases, leaving 2 bases between them. The CDR3 has 12 residues. CDR3 nucleotides: TGTGCCAGCAGTTTCGTGAACACTGAAGCTTTCTTT. Amino acids: CASSFVNTEAFF.

In DNA, the CDR3 is TGTGCCAGCAGTGAAGAAGGCAGGGGACTTAGCAATCAGCCCCAGCATTTT. This gives the protein CASSEEGRGLSNQPQHF. V usage is TRBV2 and J usage is TRBJ1-5, with TRBD1 as a possible D gene (6 bases). CDR1 is SNHLY, CDR2 FYNNEI, per germline. The V and J ends lost 1 base and 0 bases respectively, with 13 bases between them. This CDR3 spans 17 amino acids.

The genes are TRBV28 and TRBJ2-2; TRBD1 matches at 7 bases. The CDR3 has 15 residues. Trimming removed 3 bases from V and 6 bases from J; junction bases left unmatched: 7. Germline CDR1 reads MDHEN; CDR2 reads SYDVKM. The CDR3 loop reads CASSFLQTGAGELFF. CDR3 DNA: TGTGCCAGCAGTTTCCTACAAACAGGGGCCGGGGAGCTGTTTTTT.

The chain has TRBV9 and TRBJ2-3, with no clear D. The ends were cut back, 2 bases at V and 2 bases at J, with 6 bases in the middle. The CDR3 extends over 13 amino acids. CDR1 SGDLS and CDR2 YYNGEE come from the germline V gene. The CDR3 DNA reads TGTGCCAGCAGCGTTGGCCCCACAGATACGCAGTATTTT. The encoded protein is CASSVGPTDTQYF. The full variable domain, rest sourced from reference TRBV9 and TRBJ2-3, is DSGVTQTPKHLITATGQRVTLRCSPRSGDLSVYWYQQSLDQGLQFLIQYYNGEERAKGNILERFSAQQFPDLHSELNLSSLELGDSALYFCASSVGPTDTQYFGPGTRLTVL.

The V gene is TRBV11-3, the J gene TRBJ2-4; a weak D match, TRBD2 (5 bases). V was pared by 6 bases and J by 0 bases, with 18 bases between. This CDR3 is built from 17 residues. Per the germline V gene, CDR1 is SGHNT and CDR2 is YENEEA. In nucleotides, the CDR3 is TGTGCCAGCAGTCAGAGGGCCAGCGATCTAGCCAAAAACATTCAGTACTTC. Its protein product is CASSQRASDLAKNIQYF. The full variable domain, its missing parts supplied by reference TRBV11-3 and TRBJ2-4, is EAGVVQSPRYKIIEKKQPVAFWCNPISGHNTLYWYLQNLGQGPELLIRYENEEAVDDSQLPKDRFSAERLKGVDSTLKIQPAELGDSAVYLCASSQRASDLAKNIQYFGAGTRLSVL.

The chain recombines TRBV3-1 (or the pseudogene TRBV3-2) with TRBJ2-5, with 7 bases identical to TRBD2. Trimming at V came to 2 bases and at J to 2 bases, leaving 5 bases not matched to a gene. CDR1 is LGHDT, CDR2 YNNKEL, per germline (reference sequence). CDR3 length: 15 residues. The CDR3 region has the DNA TGTGCCAGCAGCCAATTCGTGGGGGGGCAAGAGACCCAGTACTTC. Residues: CASSQFVGGQETQYF.

The gene calls are TRBV7-3 and TRBJ2-3; D might be TRBD2 (7 bases). CDR3 size: 16 residues. Germline-derived CDR1 and CDR2 are SGHTA and FQGTGA. Trimming removed 2 bases at V and 0 bases at J, with 12 bases between. CDR3 region: CASSLSPGGSTDTQYF. In nucleotides, the CDR3 is TGTGCCAGCAGCTTATCCCCGGGGGGCAGCACAGATACGCAGTATTTT. The full variable domain, in which reference TRBV7-3 and TRBJ2-3 provide the parts outside the CDR3, is GAGVSQTPSNKVTEKGKYVELRCDPISGHTALYWYRQSLGQGPEFLIYFQGTGAADDSGLPNDRFFAVRPEGSVSTLKIQRTERGDSAVYLCASSLSPGGSTDTQYFGPGTRLTVL.